The clone carrying this T cell receptor (beta chain) was seen only a few times. The sample is drawn from a study of regulatory T cells in long-lasting Graves disease. Deletions cut 3 bases from V and 7 bases from J, with 23 bases between. This CDR3 is built from 17 residues. In germline, CDR1 is SGHTS, CDR2 YDEGEE. The time point was: persistent/refractory GD, antithyroid drugs over 5 years with positive TRAb. Making the TCR library involved RNA that had been extracted from PBMCs. Library construction for TCR beta used iRepertoire HTBI primers and Arm-PCR of CDR3 regions. One entry per CDR3 protein results from TCRdb running MiXCR on the multiplex PCR reads. The sample shows around 400,000 distinct CDR3 sequences, around a fifth of them seen only once.

The receptor was derived from a female donor with Graves disease. This specimen consisted of peripheral blood mononuclear cells (PBMCs), obtained when the disease was refractory, from a patient treated with antithyroid drugs. The V call is TRBV5-8, the J call TRBJ1-5; D is perhaps TRBD1 (5 bases). CDR3 amino acids: CASSSSKKVWGGQPQHF. CDR3 DNA: TGTGCCAGCAGCTCCTCCAAAAAGGTGTGGGGCGGACAGCCCCAGCATTTT.